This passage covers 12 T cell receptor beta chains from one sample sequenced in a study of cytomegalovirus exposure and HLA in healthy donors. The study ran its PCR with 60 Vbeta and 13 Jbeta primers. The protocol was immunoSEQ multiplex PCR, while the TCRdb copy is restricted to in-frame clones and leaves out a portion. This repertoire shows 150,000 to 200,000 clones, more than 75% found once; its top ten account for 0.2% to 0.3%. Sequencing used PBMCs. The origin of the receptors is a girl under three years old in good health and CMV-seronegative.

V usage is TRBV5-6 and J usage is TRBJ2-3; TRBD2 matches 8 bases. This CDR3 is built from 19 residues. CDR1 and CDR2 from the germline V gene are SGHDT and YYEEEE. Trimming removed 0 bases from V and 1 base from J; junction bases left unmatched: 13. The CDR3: CASSLELVGGGLGTDTQYF. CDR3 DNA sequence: TGTGCCAGCAGCTTGGAGCTGGTCGGGGGGGGACTAGGCACAGATACGCAGTATTTT.

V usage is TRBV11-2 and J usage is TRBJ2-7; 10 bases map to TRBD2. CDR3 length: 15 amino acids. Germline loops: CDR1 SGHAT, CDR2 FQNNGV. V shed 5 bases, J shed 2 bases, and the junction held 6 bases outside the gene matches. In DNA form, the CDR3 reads TGTGCCAGCAGCGCCAGCGGGGGGGCCGCCTACGAGCAGTACTTC. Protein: CASSASGGAAYEQYF.

DNA for the CDR3: TGTGCTAGTGGTTTGGGACATAGCTACGAGCAGTACTTC. Protein: CASGLGHSYEQYF. The chain employs TRBV12-5 and TRBJ2-7; D is unclear. The CDR3 is made up of 13 amino acids. Trimming removed 1 base from V and 3 bases from J, with 7 bases in between. CDR1 and CDR2 (germline): LGHNT, FRNRAP.

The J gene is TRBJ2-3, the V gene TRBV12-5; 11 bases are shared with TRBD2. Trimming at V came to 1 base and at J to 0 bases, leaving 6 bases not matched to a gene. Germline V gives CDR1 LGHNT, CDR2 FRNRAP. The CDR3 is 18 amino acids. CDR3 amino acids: CASGLGLAGTPSTDTQYF. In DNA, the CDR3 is TGTGCTAGTGGTTTGGGACTAGCGGGGACCCCTAGCACAGATACGCAGTATTTT.

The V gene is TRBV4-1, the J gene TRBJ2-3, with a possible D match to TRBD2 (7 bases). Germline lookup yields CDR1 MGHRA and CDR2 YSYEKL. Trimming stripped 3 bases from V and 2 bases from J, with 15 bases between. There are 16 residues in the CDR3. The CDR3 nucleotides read TGCGCCAGCAGCCATGCCCCCGCGGGGGCCACAGATACGCAGTATTTT. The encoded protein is CASSHAPAGATDTQYF.

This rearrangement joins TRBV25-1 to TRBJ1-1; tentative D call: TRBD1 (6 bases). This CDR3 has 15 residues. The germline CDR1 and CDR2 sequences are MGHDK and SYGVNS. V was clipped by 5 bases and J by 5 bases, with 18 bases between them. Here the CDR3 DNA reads TGTGCCAGCAGTATCGGTCGGGGGGCAGGGACTGAAGCTTTCTTT. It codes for CASSIGRGAGTEAFF.

The CDR3 DNA reads as TGTGCCAGCAGTTACTCTCGCAATGAGCAGTTCTTC. It yields the protein CASSYSRNEQFF. The chain links TRBV6-5 to TRBJ2-1; D gene unclear. The V end lost 0 bases, the J end lost 6 bases, and 3 bases lay between the germline ends. Germline V gene lookup returns CDR1 MNHEY and CDR2 SVGAGI. This CDR3 has 12 residues.

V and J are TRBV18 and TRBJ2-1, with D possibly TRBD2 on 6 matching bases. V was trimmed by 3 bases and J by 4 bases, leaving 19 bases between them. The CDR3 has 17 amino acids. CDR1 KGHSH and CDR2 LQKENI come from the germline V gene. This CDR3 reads CASSPNLSGGGYNEQFF. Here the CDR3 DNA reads TGTGCCAGCTCACCTAACCTAAGCGGAGGAGGGTACAATGAGCAGTTCTTC.

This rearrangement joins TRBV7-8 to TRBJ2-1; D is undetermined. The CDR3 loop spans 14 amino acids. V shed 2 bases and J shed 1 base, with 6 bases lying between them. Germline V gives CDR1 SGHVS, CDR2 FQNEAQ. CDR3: CASSLRVSYNEQFF. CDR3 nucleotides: TGTGCCAGCAGCTTAAGAGTGTCCTACAATGAGCAGTTCTTC.

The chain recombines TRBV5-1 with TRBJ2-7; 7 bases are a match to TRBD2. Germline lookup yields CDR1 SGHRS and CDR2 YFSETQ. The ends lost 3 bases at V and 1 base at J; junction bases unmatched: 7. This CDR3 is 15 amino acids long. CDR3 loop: CASSWGLSFSYEQYF. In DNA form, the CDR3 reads TGCGCCAGCAGCTGGGGACTATCCTTTTCCTACGAGCAGTACTTC.

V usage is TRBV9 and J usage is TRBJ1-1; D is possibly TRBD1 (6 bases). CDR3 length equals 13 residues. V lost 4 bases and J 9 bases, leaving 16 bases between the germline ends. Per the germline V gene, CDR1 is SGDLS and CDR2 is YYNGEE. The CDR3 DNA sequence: TGTGCCAGCAGCCCCCCCGCGGGGGCACAAGCTTTCTTT. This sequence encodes CASSPPAGAQAFF.

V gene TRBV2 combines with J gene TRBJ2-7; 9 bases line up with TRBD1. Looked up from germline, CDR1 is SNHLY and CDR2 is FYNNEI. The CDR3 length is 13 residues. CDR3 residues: CASGGQGYYEQYF. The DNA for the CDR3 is TGTGCATCGGGGGGACAGGGTTACTACGAGCAGTACTTC.